This TCR beta chain was identified in a study of regulatory T cells in long-lasting Graves disease. On this clonotype: Its antigen remains unidentified.

Study-wide findings and caveats: TCR diversity was lower in persistent Graves' patients than in newly diagnosed ones.

Described time point: newly diagnosed GD, antithyroid drugs for less than 3 months. PBMC-extracted RNA yielded the TCR library. Arm-PCR of CDR3 regions and iRepertoire HTBI primers were used to build TCR beta libraries. TCRdb called the multiplex PCR reads again in MiXCR, with one record for every CDR3 protein. The data show some 460,000 distinct CDR3 sequences, around 15% seen once. These data are also associated with another study on T cells in Graves' hyperthyroidism and ophthalmopathy. That investigation notes: Hyperthyroidism of Graves' type that showed no ophthalmopathy progression within 18 months was stable. RT-PCR in the first round (using the HTBI primer set) targeted the TCR CDR3. Among clonotypes expanded in thyroid above 0.001, most were also found in blood.

The sample was peripheral blood mononuclear cells (PBMCs), taken at new diagnosis, from a patient treated with antithyroid drugs. The sequence was obtained from a man aged 40-49 years with Graves disease.

The CDR3 DNA reads as TGTGCCAGCAGCTTAGGAGTCCTCAGGGGGGCATTAGACTACGAGCAGTACTTC. Encoded protein: CASSLGVLRGALDYEQYF. The rearrangement uses TRBV11-2 and TRBJ2-7; TRBD1 is a possible D gene (7 bases). V lost 1 base and J lost 3, with 22 bases in between. This CDR3 region has 18 residues. The germline V gene encodes CDR1 SGHAT and CDR2 FQNNGV.